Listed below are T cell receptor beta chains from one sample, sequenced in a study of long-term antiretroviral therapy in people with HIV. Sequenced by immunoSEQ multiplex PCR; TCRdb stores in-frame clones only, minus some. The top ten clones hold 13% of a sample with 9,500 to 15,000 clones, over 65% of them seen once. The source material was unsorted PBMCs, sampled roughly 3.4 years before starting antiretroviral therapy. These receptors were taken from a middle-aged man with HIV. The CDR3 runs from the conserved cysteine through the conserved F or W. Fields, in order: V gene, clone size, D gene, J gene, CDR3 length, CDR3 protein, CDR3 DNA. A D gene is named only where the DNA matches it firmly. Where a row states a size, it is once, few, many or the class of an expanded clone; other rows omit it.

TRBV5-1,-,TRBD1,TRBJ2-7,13,CASSRGQNYEQYF,TGCGCCAGCAGCCGGGGACAGAACTACGAGCAGTACTTC
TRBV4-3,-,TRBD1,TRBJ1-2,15,CASSPTGTANYGYTF,TGCGCCAGCAGCCCGACCGGGACAGCTAACTATGGCTACACCTTC
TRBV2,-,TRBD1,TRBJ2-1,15,CASSARTGANNEQFF,TGTGCCAGCAGTGCGAGGACAGGGGCAAACAATGAGCAGTTCTTC
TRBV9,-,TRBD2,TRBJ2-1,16,CASSVGPGGPANEQFF,TGTGCCAGCAGCGTCGGTCCGGGAGGGCCGGCGAATGAGCAGTTCTTC
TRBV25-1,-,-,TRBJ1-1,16,CASSELGMRTNTEAFF,TGTGCCAGCAGTGAATTAGGCATGAGAACGAACACTGAAGCTTTCTTT
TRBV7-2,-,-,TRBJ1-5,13,CASSTNSNQPQHF,TGTGCCAGCAGCACAAATAGCAATCAGCCCCAGCATTTT
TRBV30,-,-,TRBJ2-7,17,CAWGRTGFGGSTHEQYF,TGTGCCTGGGGGAGGACAGGGTTCGGCGGGAGTACTCACGAGCAGTACTTC
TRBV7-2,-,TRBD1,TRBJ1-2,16,CASSSQPGQGAEGYTF,TGTGCCAGCAGCTCCCAACCAGGACAGGGGGCGGAGGGCTACACCTTC
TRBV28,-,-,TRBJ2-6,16,CASRLPGTSGANVLTF,TGTGCCAGCAGACTCCCCGGGACCTCTGGGGCCAACGTCCTGACTTTC
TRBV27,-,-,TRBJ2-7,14,CASSLIYGNYEQYF,TGTGCCAGCAGTTTAATATATGGCAACTACGAGCAGTACTTC
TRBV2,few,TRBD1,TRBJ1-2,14,CASSAQGADYGYTF,TGTGCCAGCAGTGCCCAGGGGGCGGACTATGGCTACACCTTC
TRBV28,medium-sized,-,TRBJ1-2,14,CASSPTTPFYGYTF,TGTGCCAGCAGTCCAACAACGCCGTTTTACGGCTACACCTTC
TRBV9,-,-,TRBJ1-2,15,CASSAGQGSDYGYTF,TGTGCCAGCAGCGCGGGCCAGGGATCGGACTATGGCTACACCTTC
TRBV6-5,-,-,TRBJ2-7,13,CASSQGLSYEQYF,TGTGCCAGCAGTCAGGGGTTATCCTACGAGCAGTACTTC
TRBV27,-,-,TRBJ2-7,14,CASSLPGKGYEQYF,TGTGCCAGCAGTTTACCTGGAAAAGGCTACGAGCAGTACTTC
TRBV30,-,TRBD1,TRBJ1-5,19,CAWRESGTGGPLGNQPQHF,TGTGCCTGGAGGGAATCCGGGACAGGGGGCCCTCTGGGCAATCAGCCCCAGCATTTT
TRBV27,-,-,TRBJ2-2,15,CASKARGGDTGELFF,TGTGCCAGCAAGGCACGCGGTGGGGACACCGGGGAGCTGTTTTTT
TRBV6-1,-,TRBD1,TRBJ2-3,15,CASSPGQAFTDTQYF,TGTGCCAGCAGTCCGGGACAGGCCTTCACAGATACGCAGTATTTT
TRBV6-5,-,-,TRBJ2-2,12,CASRALAGELFF,TGTGCCAGCAGGGCGTTGGCCGGGGAGCTGTTTTTT
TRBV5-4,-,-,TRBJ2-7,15,CASSLLRGRSYEQYF,TGTGCCAGCAGCTTGCTCAGGGGTCGCTCCTACGAGCAGTACTTC
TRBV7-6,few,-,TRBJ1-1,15,CASSLAGGINTEAFF,TGTGCCAGCAGCTTAGCGGGGGGGATAAACACTGAAGCTTTCTTT
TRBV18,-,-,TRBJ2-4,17,CASSPPSRLLAKNIQYF,TGTGCCAGCTCACCCCCGTCGAGGCTTCTAGCCAAAAACATTCAGTACTTC
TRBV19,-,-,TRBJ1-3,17,CASSSPGLTRSGNTIYF,TGTGCCAGTAGTTCCCCCGGACTGACCCGCTCTGGAAACACCATATATTTT
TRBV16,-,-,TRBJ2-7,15,CASSPPGAQPYEQYF,TGTGCCAGCAGCCCCCCGGGAGCGCAACCCTACGAGCAGTACTTC
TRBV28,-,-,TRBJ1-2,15,CASSSRTGTNYGYTF,TGTGCCAGCAGTTCCCGGACCGGAACTAACTATGGCTACACCTTC
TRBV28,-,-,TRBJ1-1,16,CASSSSATQGNGVAFF,TGTGCCAGCAGTTCGTCCGCGACTCAGGGGAACGGGGTAGCTTTCTTT
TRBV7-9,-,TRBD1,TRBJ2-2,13,CASSRTGTGELFF,TGTGCCAGCAGCCGGACAGGGACCGGGGAGCTGTTTTTT
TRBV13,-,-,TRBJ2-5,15,CASSRTRLDQETQYF,TGTGCCAGCAGCCGTACGCGGCTAGATCAAGAGACCCAGTACTTC
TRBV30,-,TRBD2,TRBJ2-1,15,CAWRLAASSYNEQFF,TGTGCCTGGAGACTAGCGGCGAGCTCCTACAATGAGCAGTTCTTC
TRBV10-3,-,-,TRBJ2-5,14,CAISDAGASETQYF,TGTGCCATCAGTGACGCCGGGGCTTCAGAGACCCAGTACTTC
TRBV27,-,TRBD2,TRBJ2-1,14,CASSLGAGYNEQFF,TGTGCCAGCAGTTTGGGAGCGGGGTACAATGAGCAGTTCTTC
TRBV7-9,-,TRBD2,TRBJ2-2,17,CASSLSWRERDTGELFF,TGTGCCAGCAGCTTAAGCTGGCGGGAGCGGGACACCGGGGAGCTGTTTTTT
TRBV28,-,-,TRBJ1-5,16,CASSVDARVSNQPQHF,TGTGCCAGCAGCGTTGACGCCAGGGTTAGCAATCAGCCCCAGCATTTT
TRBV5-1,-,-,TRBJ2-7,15,CASSLSGGSSYEQYF,TGCGCCAGCAGCTTGTCCGGCGGTAGCTCCTACGAGCAGTACTTC
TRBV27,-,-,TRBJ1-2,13,CASSSGPGGWYTF,TGTGCCAGCAGTTCAGGCCCCGGGGGCTGGTACACCTTC
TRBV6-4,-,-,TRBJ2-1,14,CASSASGSYNEQFF,TGTGCCAGCAGCGCGAGCGGGTCATACAATGAGCAGTTCTTC
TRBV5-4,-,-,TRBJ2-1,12,CASSLETLEQFF,TGTGCCAGCAGCTTGGAGACCTTAGAGCAGTTCTTC
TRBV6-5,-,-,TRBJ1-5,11,CASGPNQPQHF,TGTGCCAGTGGGCCCAATCAGCCCCAGCATTTT
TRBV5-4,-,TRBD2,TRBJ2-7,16,CASSQDRLAGVNEQYF,TGCGCCAGCAGCCAAGATAGATTAGCGGGAGTTAACGAGCAGTACTTC
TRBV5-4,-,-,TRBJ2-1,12,CASSLGPNEQFF,TGTGCCAGCAGCTTGGGCCCCAATGAGCAGTTCTTC
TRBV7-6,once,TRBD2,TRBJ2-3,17,CASSLQPGVAGVDTQYF,TGTGCCAGCAGCCTTCAACCTGGGGTAGCGGGAGTTGATACGCAGTATTTT
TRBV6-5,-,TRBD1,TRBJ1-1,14,CASSNRRDRGEAFF,TGTGCCAGCAGCAACCGCCGGGACAGGGGTGAAGCTTTCTTT
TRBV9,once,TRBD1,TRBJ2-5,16,CASSVGQGIMQETQYF,TGTGCCAGCAGCGTGGGACAGGGGATTATGCAAGAGACCCAGTACTTC
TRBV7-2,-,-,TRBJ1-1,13,CASSLAQGTEAFF,TGTGCCAGCAGCTTAGCGCAGGGCACTGAAGCTTTCTTT
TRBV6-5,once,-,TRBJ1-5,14,CASSPTLSNQPQHF,TGTGCCAGCAGTCCGACTCTTAGCAATCAGCCCCAGCATTTT
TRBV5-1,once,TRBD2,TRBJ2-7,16,CASSSSGEGSNYEQYF,TGCGCCAGCAGCTCCTCCGGGGAGGGGAGTAACTACGAGCAGTACTTC
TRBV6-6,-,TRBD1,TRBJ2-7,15,CASSATGQGFYEQYF,TGTGCCAGCAGCGCTACGGGACAGGGATTCTACGAGCAGTACTTC
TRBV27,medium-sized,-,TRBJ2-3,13,CASSRGYTDTQYF,TGTGCCAGCAGCAGGGGTTACACAGATACGCAGTATTTT
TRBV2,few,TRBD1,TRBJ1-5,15,CASTEGQASNQPQHF,TGTGCCAGCACCGAAGGACAGGCGAGCAATCAGCCCCAGCATTTT
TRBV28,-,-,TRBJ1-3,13,CASSLTGRNTIYF,TGTGCCAGCAGTTTAACTGGGAGAAACACCATATATTTT
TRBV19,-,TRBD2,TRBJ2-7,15,CASSVGLAGYYEQYF,TGTGCCAGTAGTGTCGGGCTAGCGGGATACTACGAGCAGTACTTC
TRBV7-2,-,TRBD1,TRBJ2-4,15,CASSLETGPKNIQYF,TGTGCCAGCAGCTTGGAGACAGGGCCTAAAAACATTCAGTACTTC
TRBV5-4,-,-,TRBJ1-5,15,CASSLGLGSEQPQHF,TGTGCCAGCAGCTTGGGCCTGGGATCAGAACAGCCCCAGCATTTT